The next 19 T cell receptor beta chains were all read from a single sample in a study of response to subunit inactivated influenza vaccine. TCRdb itself ran the RT-PCR reads through MiXCR, one entry per CDR3 protein. The table has 550,000 to 800,000 distinct CDR3 sequences, approximately 14% seen once. Sample: PBMCs from blood, taken 11 to 12 days after vaccination. These receptors were collected from a man between 45 and 60 years old who received an inactivated influenza vaccine.

The gene calls are TRBV5-5 and TRBJ1-2; 8 bases line up with TRBD1. Looked up from germline, CDR1 is SGHKS and CDR2 is YYEKEE (reference sequence). This CDR3 is built from 15 residues. V dropped 3 bases and J dropped 4; count of bases not matched to a gene: 8. The CDR3 sequence: CASSSSNTGGYGYTF. For the CDR3, the DNA is TGTGCCAGCAGCTCATCGAACACAGGGGGCTATGGCTACACCTTC.

This clonotype turned up a few times. The chain has TRBV2 and TRBJ2-3, with D maybe TRBD1 (6 bases). The V gene lost 4 bases and the J gene lost 2 bases, with 16 bases spanning the gap. CDR1 is SNHLY, CDR2 FYNNEI, per germline. The CDR3 length is 16 residues. The chain's CDR3 is CASSAGDKQVTDTQYF. The DNA for the CDR3 is TGTGCCAGCAGTGCCGGGGACAAGCAAGTCACAGATACGCAGTATTTT.

The genes are TRBV3-1 and TRBJ2-3; D possibly corresponds to TRBD1 (6 bases). The CDR3 spans 16 residues. Germline assignment: CDR1 LGHDT and CDR2 YNNKEL (reference sequence). The V end lost 2 bases, the J end lost 3 bases, and 15 bases lay between the germline ends. The CDR3 here is CASSQTPADSTDTQYF. The CDR3 DNA is TGTGCCAGCAGCCAAACCCCCGCGGACAGTACAGATACGCAGTATTTT.

The chain links TRBV4-3 to TRBJ1-1, with D uncertain. The germline V gene encodes CDR1 LGHNA and CDR2 YSLEER. V dropped 2 bases and J dropped 5 bases, with 12 bases sitting between them. The CDR3 spans 14 residues. CDR3 in DNA: TGCGCCAGCAGCCAAAGGGTAATCGGGACTGAAGCTTTCTTT. It encodes CASSQRVIGTEAFF.

This clonotype came up a few times. The chain has TRBV3-1 and TRBJ1-1, with D hard to call. The CDR3 length is 16 residues. Trimming shortened V by 1 base and J by 4 bases, and 16 bases separated the two germline ends. The V gene's germline CDR1 is LGHDT and CDR2 YNNKEL (reference sequence). CDR3 sequence (DNA): TGTGCCAGCAGCCAAGGCGGGGAGGTTCGTGGCACTGAAGCTTTCTTT. This codes for CASSQGGEVRGTEAFF.

This chain connects TRBV2 to TRBJ2-3; perhaps TRBD2 as D (6 bases). This CDR3 is built from 15 residues. Germline CDR1 SNHLY, CDR2 FYNNEI. Trimming took 6 bases from V and 1 from J, leaving 14 bases between them. CDR3 sequence: CASSWTIFGTDTQYF. DNA of the CDR3: TGTGCCAGCAGCTGGACTATATTCGGCACAGATACGCAGTATTTT.

This clonotype has just a few counts. This chain uses TRBV7-2 with TRBJ2-1, with D uncertain. Per germline, CDR1 SGHTA and CDR2 FQGNSA. V dropped 1 base and J dropped 3 bases, with 10 bases sitting between them. This CDR3 is built from 15 residues. The CDR3 DNA reads TGTGCCAGCAGCTTAGTTCAGGTTCTCTACAATGAGCAGTTCTTC. It yields the protein CASSLVQVLYNEQFF.

The gene calls are TRBV7-9 and TRBJ1-1, with a possible D match to TRBD1 (5 bases). Trimming took 7 bases from V and 2 from J, leaving 23 bases between them. This CDR3 is built from 17 residues. Germline V gene sequence: CDR1 SEHNR, CDR2 FQNEAQ (reference sequence). As DNA, the CDR3 is TGTGCCAGCATACCTATAGTACGTCAGGGAGATAACACTGAAGCTTTCTTT. Encoded protein: CASIPIVRQGDNTEAFF.

This clonotype was detected ten times or more. The chain employs TRBV7-2 and TRBJ1-5, with 7 bases that match TRBD1. The CDR3 runs 13 residues. CDR1 and CDR2 (germline): SGHTA, FQGNSA. V dropped 5 bases and J dropped 6; count of bases not matched to a gene: 4. CDR3 amino acids: CASSNDRVQPQHF. CDR3 DNA sequence: TGTGCCAGCAGCAATGACAGGGTTCAGCCCCAGCATTTT.

The CDR3 coding sequence is TGCGCCAGCAGCAGGAACGGGGAGTATGGCTACACCTTC. Translation gives CASSRNGEYGYTF. The chain couples TRBV5-1 to TRBJ1-2; no clear D gene. This CDR3 is built from 13 residues. Germline V lookup: CDR1 SGHRS, CDR2 YFSETQ. With 4 bases removed from V and 5 bases from J, the gap between germline ends came to 12 bases.

This clonotype showed up just a few times. This chain links TRBV7-9 with TRBJ2-1; 11 bases agree with TRBD2. Germline V gene lookup returns CDR1 SEHNR and CDR2 FQNEAQ (reference sequence). The CDR3 length is 15 residues. The J segment lost 6 bases and the V segment lost 6 bases, leaving 7 bases of the junction unmatched. The CDR3: CASRLAGVSANEQFF. CDR3 bases: TGTGCCAGCAGACTAGCGGGAGTTTCCGCCAATGAGCAGTTCTTC.

This clonotype was found a few times. The rearrangement uses TRBV7-2 and TRBJ2-4; D unclear. Germline V gene data show CDR1 as SGHTA and CDR2 as FQGNSA. Trimming took 1 base from V and 3 from J, leaving 4 bases between them. This CDR3 is 13 amino acids long. CDR3 sequence (DNA): TGTGCCAGCAGCTTAGTCGGCAAAAACATTCAGTACTTC. This encodes CASSLVGKNIQYF.

The chain combines TRBV12-3 or TRBV12-4 with TRBJ2-2; 9 bases are shared with TRBD2. The CDR3 is 14 amino acids. Trimming took 3 bases from V and 6 from J; bases not matched to a gene: 2. For the CDR3, the DNA is TGTGCCAGCAGTTTGCGGACTAGCGCCGGGGAGCTGTTTTTT. This gives the protein CASSLRTSAGELFF.

This chain uses TRBV5-4 with TRBJ1-1; possible D gene TRBD1, 6 bases. Trimming pared 5 bases from V and 1 base from J, leaving 15 bases between. Germline CDR1 reads SGHNT; CDR2 reads YYREEE (reference sequence). This CDR3 has 15 residues. The CDR3 bases are TGTGCCAGCAGTTCCGGACAGTCCGAGAACACTGAAGCTTTCTTT. Translation gives CASSSGQSENTEAFF.

This clonotype was found a few times. The rearrangement links TRBV3-1 to TRBJ2-2, with TRBD2 as a possible D gene (5 bases). The CDR3 sequence is 14 residues long. V was cut by 1 base and J by 7 bases, with 10 bases left in between. Germline CDR1 is LGHDT and CDR2 is YNNKEL (reference sequence). CDR3 coding DNA: TGTGCCAGCAGCCAAGCTGCTAGCATCGGGGAGCTGTTTTTT. The encoded protein is CASSQAASIGELFF.

The V call is TRBV4-2, the J call TRBJ1-2; 7 bases map to TRBD1. V gave up 1 base and J gave up 3 bases; unmatched junction bases: 11. Per germline, CDR1 LGHNA and CDR2 YNFKEQ. The CDR3 runs to 17 residues. CDR3 loop: CASSQVKGAGVDYGYTF. The CDR3 DNA sequence: TGTGCCAGCAGCCAAGTCAAGGGGGCAGGGGTTGACTATGGCTACACCTTC.

This clonotype was picked up many times. The CDR3 nucleotides are TGTGCCAGCACGGTACAGGGACGCTACGAGCAGTACTTC. This gives the protein CASTVQGRYEQYF. This rearrangement joins TRBV28 to TRBJ2-7; a possible D gene is TRBD1 (6 bases). Trimming took 7 bases from V and 3 from J, leaving 13 bases between them. The CDR3 sequence is 13 residues long. In germline, CDR1 is MDHEN, CDR2 SYDVKM. Together with reference TRBV28 and TRBJ2-7, the CDR3 gives the full variable domain: DVKVTQSSRYLVKRTGEKVFLECVQDMDHENMFWYRQDPGLGLRLIYFSYDVKMKEKGDIPEGYSVSREKKERFSLILESASTNQTSMYLCASTVQGRYEQYFGPGTRLTVT.

The rearrangement joins TRBV7-2 to TRBJ1-1; TRBD1 aligns across 11 bases. The CDR3 has 15 amino acids. Trimming took 6 bases from V and 5 from J; bases not matched to a gene: 8. Germline V gene data show CDR1 as SGHTA and CDR2 as FQGNSA. CDR3 sequence: CASRTGQGAGTEAFF. As DNA, the CDR3 is TGTGCCAGCAGAACCGGACAGGGGGCGGGTACTGAAGCTTTCTTT.

The V gene is TRBV5-6, the J gene TRBJ2-3, with 8 positions matching TRBD2. CDR3 length equals 17 residues. The V segment lost 3 bases and the J segment 0 bases; nucleotides outside the gene matches: 9. Germline V gene data show CDR1 as SGHDT and CDR2 as YYEEEE. The chain's CDR3 is CASSWKAGAPSTDTQYF. The CDR3 DNA reads as TGTGCCAGCAGCTGGAAAGCGGGGGCCCCTAGCACAGATACGCAGTATTTT.